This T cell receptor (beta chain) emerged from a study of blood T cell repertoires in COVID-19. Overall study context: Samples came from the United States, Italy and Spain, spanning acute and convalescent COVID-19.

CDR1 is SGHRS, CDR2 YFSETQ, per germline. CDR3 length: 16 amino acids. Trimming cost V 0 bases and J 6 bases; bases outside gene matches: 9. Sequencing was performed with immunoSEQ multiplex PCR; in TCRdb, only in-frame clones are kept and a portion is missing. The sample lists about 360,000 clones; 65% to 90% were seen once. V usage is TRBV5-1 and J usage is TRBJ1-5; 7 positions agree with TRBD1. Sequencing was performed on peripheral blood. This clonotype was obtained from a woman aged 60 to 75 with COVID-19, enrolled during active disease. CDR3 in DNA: TGCGCCAGCAGCTTGGGATCAGGGGGTGCGGGTCAGCCCCAGCATTTT. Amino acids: CASSLGSGGAGQPQHF.